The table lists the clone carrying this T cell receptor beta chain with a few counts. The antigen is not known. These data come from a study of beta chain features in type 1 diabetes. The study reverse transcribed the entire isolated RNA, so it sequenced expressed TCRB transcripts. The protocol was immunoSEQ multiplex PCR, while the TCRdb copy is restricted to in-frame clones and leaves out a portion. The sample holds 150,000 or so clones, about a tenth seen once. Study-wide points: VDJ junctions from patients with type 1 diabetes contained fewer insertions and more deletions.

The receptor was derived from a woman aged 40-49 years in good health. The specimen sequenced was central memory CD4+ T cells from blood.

The CDR3 is CAISDLVETQYF. DNA of the CDR3: TGTGCCATCAGTGATTTAGTGGAGACCCAGTACTTC. The chain couples TRBV10-3 to TRBJ2-5; D not resolved. Germline lookup yields CDR1 ENHRY and CDR2 SYGVKD. V was trimmed by 3 bases and J by 5 bases, leaving 7 bases between them. This CDR3 comprises 12 residues.